The 24 T cell receptor beta chains listed next were all sequenced from one sample in a study of T cell responses to AZD1222 COVID-19 vaccine. The protocol was immunoSEQ multiplex PCR, while the TCRdb copy is restricted to in-frame clones and leaves out a portion. The repertoire consists of 100,000 to 150,000 clones, with around 84% occurring once and the leading ten covering about a fifth. Sequenced here: peripheral blood, sampled on day 0 of AZD1222 vaccination. All receptors come from an adult in good health.

The chain couples TRBV7-9 to TRBJ1-3; D is undetermined. This CDR3 region has 15 residues. The V gene's germline CDR1 is SEHNR and CDR2 FQNEAQ (reference sequence). Trimming cost V 5 bases and J 4 bases, with 15 bases left between them. DNA of the CDR3: TGTGCCAGCAGCCTGTCGCTTTACCCCGGAAACACCATATATTTT. Translation gives CASSLSLYPGNTIYF.

V usage is TRBV6-2 or TRBV6-3 and J usage is TRBJ2-1; TRBD1 might be the D (6 bases). Trimming left V 4 bases short and J 4 bases short, with 8 bases between. Germline V gene data show CDR1 as MNHEY and CDR2 as SVGEGT. The CDR3 consists of 13 residues. CDR3 sequence (DNA): TGTGCCAGCAGTTCGGACAGTTACAATGAGCAGTTCTTC. Translation: CASSSDSYNEQFF.

CDR3 in DNA: TGTGCCTGGAGTTTTATCGGGGGCCCTAGAAGCAATCAGCCCCAGCATTTT. Translation gives CAWSFIGGPRSNQPQHF. J is TRBJ1-5 and V is TRBV30; tentatively, D is TRBD1 (6 bases). Trimming cost V 2 bases and J 1 base, with 18 bases left between them. This CDR3 has 17 amino acids. CDR1 is GTSNPN and CDR2 is SVGIG in the germline V gene (reference sequence).

This rearrangement joins TRBV5-1 to TRBJ2-1; D not resolved. CDR1 SGHRS and CDR2 YFSETQ come from the germline V gene. CDR3 length: 12 residues. V gave up 0 bases and J gave up 16 bases, with 14 bases separating them. DNA for the CDR3: TGCGCCAGCAGCTTGGCCTCGGAACGTCAATTCTTC. The encoded protein is CASSLASERQFF. Supplemented by reference TRBV5-1 and TRBJ2-1, the full variable domain reads KAGVTQTPRYLIKTRGQQVTLSCSPISGHRSVSWYQQTPGQGLQFLFEYFSETQRNKGNFPGRFSGRQFSNSRSEMNVSTLELGDSALYLCASSLASERQFFGPGTRLTVL.

The chain recombines TRBV7-6 with TRBJ1-5, with 8 bases identical to TRBD1. There are 15 residues in the CDR3. The J segment lost 3 bases and the V segment lost 3 bases, leaving 4 bases of the junction unmatched. Germline-derived CDR1 and CDR2 are SGHVS and FNYEAQ. The CDR3 reads CASSLARGPNQPQHF. CDR3 bases: TGTGCCAGCAGCTTGGCCAGGGGGCCCAATCAGCCCCAGCATTTT.

V usage is TRBV27 and J usage is TRBJ1-6; a possible D gene is TRBD1 (5 bases). The CDR3 length is 16 residues. Germline V gives CDR1 MNHEY, CDR2 SMNVEV (reference sequence). V was trimmed by 5 bases and J by 3 bases, leaving 14 bases between them. The CDR3 loop is CASSRLGTIYNSPLHF. DNA of the CDR3: TGTGCCAGCAGTCGCCTGGGGACGATCTATAATTCACCCCTCCACTTT.

The V gene is TRBV27, the J gene TRBJ1-5, with D possibly being TRBD1 (6 bases). V lost 6 bases to trimming and J lost 4 bases, with 22 bases between them. CDR3 length equals 17 residues. The V gene's germline CDR1 is MNHEY and CDR2 SMNVEV (reference sequence). This CDR3 is CASRPSFRDTFNQPQHF. The CDR3 bases are TGTGCCAGCAGACCATCCTTTCGGGACACATTTAATCAGCCCCAGCATTTT.

This sequence joins TRBV25-1 and TRBJ2-4, with D perhaps matching TRBD1 (6 bases). Germline-derived CDR1 and CDR2 are MGHDK and SYGVNS. V lost 4 bases, J lost 2 bases, and 18 bases lay in between. The CDR3 sequence is 17 residues long. The chain's CDR3 is CASSAQGWDITKNIQYF. DNA for the CDR3: TGTGCCAGCAGTGCCCAGGGTTGGGACATTACCAAAAACATTCAGTACTTC.

The V and J genes are TRBV27 and TRBJ1-5; D might be TRBD1 (5 bases). This CDR3 is 14 amino acids long. Germline loops: CDR1 MNHEY, CDR2 SMNVEV (reference sequence). Trimming shortened V by 2 bases and J by 6 bases, and 11 bases separated the two germline ends. This CDR3 is CASSLRQGGQPQHF. In DNA, the CDR3 is TGTGCCAGCAGTTTAAGGCAGGGTGGTCAGCCCCAGCATTTT.

The V call is TRBV19, the J call TRBJ2-3; D might be TRBD2 (6 bases). Trimming cost V 2 bases and J 3 bases, with 15 bases left between them. The CDR3 contains 16 residues. CDR1 is LNHDA, CDR2 SQIVND, per germline (reference sequence). The CDR3 bases are TGTGCCAGTAGTATATTAGATGGGAGGTTAACAGATACGCAGTATTTT. Encoded protein: CASSILDGRLTDTQYF.

A remark on this clone: This specimen includes other DNA sequences encoding the same CDR3. The chain is built from TRBV12-3 or TRBV12-4 and TRBJ2-5; no firm D call. Trimming removed 1 base at V and 5 bases at J, with 2 bases between. This CDR3 is 11 amino acids long. DNA for the CDR3: TGTGCCAGCAGTTTAGGGGAGACCCAGTACTTC. Residues: CASSLGETQYF.

The V call is TRBV18, the J call TRBJ1-5; D is undetermined. The CDR3 sequence is 15 residues long. Deletions cut 1 base from V and 0 bases from J, with 7 bases between. Germline CDR1 reads KGHSH; CDR2 reads LQKENI. The chain's CDR3 is CASSPRRYSNQPQHF. CDR3 coding DNA: TGTGCCAGCTCACCACGCAGGTATAGCAATCAGCCCCAGCATTTT. Full variable domain (missing parts from reference TRBV18 and TRBJ1-5): NAGVMQNPRHLVRRRGQEARLRCSPMKGHSHVYWYRQLPEEGLKFMVYLQKENIIDESGMPKERFSAEFPKEGPSILRIQQVVRGDSAAYFCASSPRRYSNQPQHFGDGTRLSIL.

This clone was seen only once. This chain connects TRBV9 to TRBJ2-2; D ambiguous. The CDR3 is 15 amino acids. The V end lost 4 bases, the J end lost 4 bases, and 14 bases lay between the germline ends. Per germline, CDR1 SGDLS and CDR2 YYNGEE. The CDR3 protein is CASSLQSSVTGELFF. The CDR3 DNA is TGTGCCAGCAGCTTACAGTCCAGCGTCACCGGGGAGCTGTTTTTT.

In its sample, this clone ranks as medium-sized. This chain uses TRBV5-6 with TRBJ1-1; D is unclear. Germline-derived CDR1 and CDR2 are SGHDT and YYEEEE. The V and J ends lost 0 bases and 5 bases respectively, with 11 bases between them. There are 14 residues in the CDR3. The CDR3 sequence: CASSLAGVGTEAFF. The CDR3 region has the DNA TGTGCCAGCAGCTTGGCTGGGGTGGGGACTGAAGCTTTCTTT.

The chain recombines TRBV4-1 with TRBJ1-2; D is possibly TRBD1 (5 bases). Trimming removed 1 base from V and 7 bases from J, with 16 bases in between. CDR1 and CDR2 (germline): MGHRA, YSYEKL. The CDR3 is made up of 15 amino acids. As DNA, the CDR3 is TGCGCCAGCAGCCAAGCGAGGGGATACGGTCCTGGCTACACCTTC. Amino acid sequence: CASSQARGYGPGYTF.

V is TRBV7-2 and J is TRBJ2-1; 8 nucleotides match TRBD2. The V gene end was trimmed by 0 bases and the J gene end by 8 bases; junction bases not matched to a gene: 3. CDR3 length: 14 residues. CDR1 and CDR2 (germline): SGHTA, FQGNSA. Here the CDR3 DNA reads TGTGCCAGCAGCTTAGCCGGACTAGCTTATGAGCAGTTCTTC. This gives the protein CASSLAGLAYEQFF.

CDR3 in amino acids: CASSQGLAGGTAKTQYF. Here the CDR3 DNA reads TGCGCCAGCAGCCAAGGGTTGGCGGGGGGCACCGCTAAGACCCAGTACTTC. The chain carries TRBV4-3 and TRBJ2-5; 8 bases fit TRBD2. Trimming cost V 1 base and J 6 bases; bases outside gene matches: 13. The CDR3 is made up of 17 amino acids. Germline-derived CDR1 and CDR2 are LGHNA and YSLEER.

Details on this clone: At one end, the junction sequence differs from germline, possibly due to a read error. V and J are TRBV7-8 and TRBJ2-7; the D call may be TRBD1 or TRBD2 (7 bases each). CDR1 is SGHVS, CDR2 FQNEAQ, per germline. This CDR3 is 14 amino acids long. The CDR3 region has the DNA TGTGCCAGCAGCCCTCCGGGACAGTTTATTCGGGGGGTCTTC. It encodes CASSPPGQFIRGVF.

J is TRBJ1-2 and V is TRBV5-1; TRBD1 might be the D (5 bases). CDR3 length: 16 amino acids. Germline V gene sequence: CDR1 SGHRS, CDR2 YFSETQ. The V end was cut by 0 bases, the J end by 4 bases, with 16 bases between. CDR3: CASSLGGQGDIYGYTF. The CDR3 nucleotides read TGCGCCAGCAGCTTGGGCGGGCAGGGAGATATCTATGGCTACACCTTC.

This clone was recorded a few times. The rearrangement joins TRBV15 to TRBJ1-5, with D possibly TRBD1 on 5 matching bases. This CDR3 has 15 amino acids. CDR1 LNHNV and CDR2 YYDKDF come from the germline V gene (reference sequence). V was trimmed by 0 bases and J by 3 bases, leaving 9 bases between them. The CDR3: CATSRDRTNNQPQHF. CDR3 nucleotides: TGTGCCACCAGCAGAGATCGGACAAACAATCAGCCCCAGCATTTT.

The chain employs TRBV28 and TRBJ1-2; D is unresolved. Between the trimmed V and J ends, which lost 6 bases and 2 bases, there was a span of 4 bases. The CDR3 has 11 amino acids. Germline CDR1 and CDR2: MDHEN and SYDVKM. The CDR3 spells CASRENYGYTF. The CDR3 DNA sequence: TGTGCCAGCAGGGAGAACTATGGCTACACCTTC.

This clone was seen once. The rearrangement links TRBV15 to TRBJ2-7, with 9 bases matching TRBD1. The V gene's germline CDR1 is LNHNV and CDR2 YYDKDF (reference sequence). The CDR3 spans 14 residues. With V trimmed by 1 base and J by 2 bases, 0 bases remained unmatched. The CDR3 protein is CATSRGDRAYEQYF. As DNA, the CDR3 is TGTGCCACCAGCAGAGGGGACAGGGCCTACGAGCAGTACTTC. Full variable domain (rest looked up from reference TRBV15 and TRBJ2-7): DAMVIQNPRYQVTQFGKPVTLSCSQTLNHNVMYWYQQKSSQAPKLLFHYYDKDFNNEADTPDNFQSRRPNTSFCFLDIRSPGLGDTAMYLCATSRGDRAYEQYFGPGTRLTVT.

This chain joins TRBV5-1 and TRBJ1-1; the D is unclear. Germline CDR1 SGHRS, CDR2 YFSETQ. The CDR3 runs to 15 residues. Trimming removed 0 bases at V and 1 base at J, with 10 bases between. The CDR3 DNA reads as TGCGCCAGCAGCTTGGGAGTTCGGCAGAACACTGAAGCTTTCTTT. This codes for CASSLGVRQNTEAFF.

The gene calls are TRBV7-2 and TRBJ2-7; D not resolved. V shed 4 bases and J shed 0 bases, with 10 bases lying between them. The CDR3 covers 14 residues. CDR1 and CDR2 from the germline V gene are SGHTA and FQGNSA. CDR3 nucleotides: TGTGCCAGCAGCTACGTCTGGAGCTCCTACGAGCAGTACTTC. This sequence encodes CASSYVWSSYEQYF.